Sequencing of this T cell receptor (beta chain) was carried out in a study of CD8 T cells in ankylosing spondylitis. From germline, CDR1 is WNHNN and CDR2 SYGVQD (reference sequence). The length of the CDR3 is 14 residues. Trimming pared 4 bases from V and 0 bases from J, leaving 10 bases between. Study findings and constraints: Prior literature has documented some motif variants in synovial fluid and blood from reactive arthritis. Reportedly, matched ankylosing spondylitis synovial fluid was significantly enriched for disease-linked clones.

Remarks on this clonotype: Its matching antigen is unknown.

Preparation of TCR beta libraries was done by quantitative 5'-RACE with molecular barcodes. One entry per CDR3 protein results from TCRdb running MiXCR on the 5' RACE reads. The sample carries nearly 350,000 distinct CDR3 sequences, about 14% recorded once. The specimen sequenced was blood, either unsorted or a sorted T cell fraction (not recorded which). The origin of this receptor is a male donor with ankylosing spondylitis or in good health (not recorded which). This chain joins TRBV10-1 and TRBJ2-7; TRBD1 or TRBD2 may be the D gene (5 bases each). CDR3 sequence: CASSGGSLSYEQYF. CDR3 bases: TGCGCCAGCAGTGGGGGGTCCCTCTCCTACGAGCAGTACTTC.